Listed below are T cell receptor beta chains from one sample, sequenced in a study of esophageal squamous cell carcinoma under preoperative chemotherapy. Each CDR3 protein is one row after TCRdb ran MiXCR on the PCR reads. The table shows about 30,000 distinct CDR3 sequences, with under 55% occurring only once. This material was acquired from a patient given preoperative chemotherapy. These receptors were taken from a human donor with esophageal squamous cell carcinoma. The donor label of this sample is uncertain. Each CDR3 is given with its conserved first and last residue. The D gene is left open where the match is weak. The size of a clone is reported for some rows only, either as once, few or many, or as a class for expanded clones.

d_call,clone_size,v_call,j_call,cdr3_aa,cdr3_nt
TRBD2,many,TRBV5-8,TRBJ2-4,CASSLVASSGGNRDIQYF,TGTGCCAGCAGCTTGGTAGCGTCTAGCGGGGGGAACAGGGACATTCAGTACTTC
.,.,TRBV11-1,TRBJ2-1,CASSLSYPMGGYNEQFF,TGTGCCAGCAGCTTATCCTACCCAATGGGGGGATACAATGAGCAGTTCTTC
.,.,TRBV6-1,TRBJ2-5,CASRATGTQYF,TGTGCCAGTCGGGCCACCGGGACCCAGTACTTC
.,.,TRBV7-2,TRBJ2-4,CASSAQGLRGTNIQYF,TGTGCCAGTAGCGCCCAGGGGCTGAGAGGCACAAACATTCAGTACTTC
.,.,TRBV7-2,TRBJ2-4,CASSGAGRGAKDIQYF,TGTGCCAGCAGCGGGGCGGGGCGGGGTGCCAAAGACATCCAGTACTTC
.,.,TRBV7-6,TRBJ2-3,CASRVMGGGATDTQYF,TGTGCCAGCCGCGTAATGGGGGGGGGGGCCACAGACACGCAGTATTTC
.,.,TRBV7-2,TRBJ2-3,CASRGHGGRGPDTQYF,TGTGCCAGCAGGGGGCACGGGGGCCGAGGGCCAGATACGCAGTATTTC
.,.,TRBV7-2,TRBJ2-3,CASSSAIRTGTQYF,TGTGCCAGCAGCTCGGCCATAAGGACCGGGACGCAGTATTTT
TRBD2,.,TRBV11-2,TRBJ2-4,CGGGGRGATNTQYF,TGTGGCGGCGGGGGGCGGGGGGCCACAAACACGCAGTACTTC
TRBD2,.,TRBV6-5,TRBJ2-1,CASSYSPLAGLYNEQFF,TGTGCCAGCAGTTACTCCCCGCTAGCGGGGTTATACAATGAGCAGTTCTTC
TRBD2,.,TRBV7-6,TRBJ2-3,CASSLITGGWATNTQYF,TGTGCCAGCAGCTTAATTACGGGGGGGTGGGCCACAAACACGCAGTATTTT
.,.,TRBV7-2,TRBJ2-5,CPSSRDEGAQYF,TGTCCCAGCAGCCGTGATGAAGGGGCCCAGTACTTC
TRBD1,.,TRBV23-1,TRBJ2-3,CASRHRQGTDTQYF,TGCGCCAGCAGGCATCGACAGGGCACAGATACCCAGTATTTT
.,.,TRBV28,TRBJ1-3,CASRTGNMVRNTIYF,TGTGCCAGCAGAACAGGGAACATGGTGCGAAACACCATATATTTT
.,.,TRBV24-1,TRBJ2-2,CATSDLVPGSDTGELFF,TGTGCCACCAGTGATTTAGTGCCAGGGTCGGACACCGGGGAGCTGTTTTTT
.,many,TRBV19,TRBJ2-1,CASSLGGGPFNEQFF,TGTGCCAGTAGTTTAGGGGGAGGGCCCTTTAATGAGCAGTTCTTC
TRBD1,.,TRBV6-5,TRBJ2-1,CASSYRDRRQKLISYNEQFF,TGTGCCAGCAGTTACCGGGACAGAAGACAGAAACTGATATCCTACAATGAGCAGTTCTTC
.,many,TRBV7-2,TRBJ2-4,CASSPLAPDEQYF,TGTGCCAGCAGCCCCCTCGCACCCGATGAGCAGTACTTC
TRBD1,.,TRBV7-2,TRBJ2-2,CASGLEAIRTGELYF,TGTGCCAGCGGCTTAGAGGCTATTCGGACAGGGGAGCTGTATTTT
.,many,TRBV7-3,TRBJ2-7,CASSLNGELGSSYNEQYF,TGTGCCAGCAGCTTAAACGGGGAGTTGGGGAGCTCCTACAATGAGCAGTACTTC
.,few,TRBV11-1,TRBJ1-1,CASSDPTGLNTEAFF,TGTGCCAGCAGCGACCCTACAGGGCTAAACACTGAAGCTTTCTTT
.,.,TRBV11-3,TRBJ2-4,CASVLGGLAKDIQYF,TGTGCCAGCGTCTTGGGGGGGCTAGCCAAAGATATTCAGTATTTC
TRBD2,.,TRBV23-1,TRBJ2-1,CASSHYEKGLAYEQFF,TGCGCCAGCAGTCACTATGAGAAAGGACTAGCGTATGAGCAGTTCTTC
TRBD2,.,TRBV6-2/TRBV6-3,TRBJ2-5,CASAAPQSGRGGDTQYF,TGTGCCAGCGCTGCGCCGCAGAGCGGTCGTGGGGGGGATACCCAGTACTTC
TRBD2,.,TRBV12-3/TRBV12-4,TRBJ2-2,CASSYAGVSTEEQFF,TGTGCCAGCAGTTACGCGGGAGTGAGCACAGAGGAGCAGTTTTTT
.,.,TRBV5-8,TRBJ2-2,CASSFLYTGELFF,TGTGCCAGCAGCTTTTTGTACACCGGGGAGCTGTTTTTT
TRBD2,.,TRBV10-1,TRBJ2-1,CASSDGTSPNEQFF,TGCGCCAGCAGTGACGGGACTAGCCCCAATGAGCAGTTCTTC